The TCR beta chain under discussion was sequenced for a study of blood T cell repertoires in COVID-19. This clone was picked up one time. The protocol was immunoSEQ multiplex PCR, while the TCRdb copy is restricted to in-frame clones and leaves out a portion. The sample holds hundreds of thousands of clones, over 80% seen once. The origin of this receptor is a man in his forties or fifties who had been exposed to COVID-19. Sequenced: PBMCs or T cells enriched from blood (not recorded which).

This chain's CDR3 is CASSTGLAGGQPPGELFF. The CDR3 bases are TGCGCCAGCAGCACGGGACTAGCGGGAGGGCAACCCCCCGGGGAGCTGTTTTTT. The gene calls are TRBV5-1 and TRBJ2-2; 16 bases fit TRBD2. Germline loops: CDR1 SGHRS, CDR2 YFSETQ. This CDR3 has 18 amino acids. The junction had 9 bases not matched to a gene; V was cut back by 4 bases and J by 6 bases.